This is a list of T cell receptor beta chains from one sample in a study of T cell changes during pregnancy in multiple sclerosis. Sequencing was performed with immunoSEQ multiplex PCR; in TCRdb, only in-frame clones are kept and a portion is missing. Among tens of thousands of clones listed, roughly nine tenths were seen once. The starting material was peripheral blood, obtained before pregnancy. The receptors originated from a female donor with multiple sclerosis, enrolled in a pregnancy study. CDR3s include the opening cysteine and the closing phenylalanine or tryptophan. A D gene is named only where the DNA matches it firmly. Size is omitted from some rows. Given values are once, few, many or a class for expanded clones.

J gene: TRBJ1-2; clone size: NA; V gene: TRBV10-3; D gene: TRBD1; CDR3 protein: CAISTDRGYGYTF; CDR3 DNA: TGTGCCATCAGCACTGACAGGGGTTATGGCTACACCTTC
J gene: TRBJ2-1; clone size: once; V gene: TRBV4-3; D gene: NA; CDR3 protein: CASSQDGRGYNEQFF; CDR3 DNA: TGCGCCAGCAGCCAAGATGGAAGGGGTTACAATGAGCAGTTCTTC
J gene: TRBJ2-2; clone size: NA; V gene: TRBV11-1; D gene: NA; CDR3 protein: CASSLRALAIGTGELFF; CDR3 DNA: TGTGCCAGCAGCTTGAGGGCCCTAGCGATCGGTACCGGGGAGCTGTTTTTT
J gene: TRBJ1-1; clone size: NA; V gene: TRBV29-1; D gene: NA; CDR3 protein: CSVDRIKDYTEAFF; CDR3 DNA: TGCAGCGTAGACAGGATTAAAGATTACACTGAAGCTTTCTTT
J gene: TRBJ1-6; clone size: NA; V gene: TRBV2; D gene: NA; CDR3 protein: CASSEQEGYSPLHF; CDR3 DNA: TGTGCCAGCAGTGAGCAGGAGGGCTACTCACCCCTCCACTTT
J gene: TRBJ2-5; clone size: NA; V gene: TRBV5-4; D gene: TRBD1; CDR3 protein: CASSSGTEIETQYF; CDR3 DNA: TGTGCCAGCAGCTCCGGGACAGAAATAGAGACCCAGTACTTC
J gene: TRBJ1-5; clone size: NA; V gene: TRBV30; D gene: NA; CDR3 protein: CAWRGGGGSNQPQHF; CDR3 DNA: TGTGCCTGGAGAGGAGGGGGGGGGAGCAATCAGCCCCAGCATTTT
J gene: TRBJ1-2; clone size: NA; V gene: TRBV11-2; D gene: TRBD1; CDR3 protein: CASSLGAHRGQGYTF; CDR3 DNA: TGTGCCAGCAGCTTAGGGGCCCACAGGGGGCAAGGCTACACCTTC
J gene: TRBJ2-7; clone size: NA; V gene: TRBV6-6; D gene: TRBD1; CDR3 protein: CASSSKGQGHEQYF; CDR3 DNA: TGTGCCAGCAGTTCGAAAGGACAGGGCCACGAGCAGTACTTC
J gene: TRBJ2-5; clone size: NA; V gene: TRBV5-1; D gene: NA; CDR3 protein: CASSRGDETQYF; CDR3 DNA: TGCGCCAGCAGCAGGGGTGATGAGACCCAGTACTTC
J gene: TRBJ1-4; clone size: NA; V gene: TRBV18; D gene: TRBD1; CDR3 protein: CASSPPPTGGAGKLFF; CDR3 DNA: TGTGCCAGCTCACCACCCCCGACAGGGGGCGCGGGGAAACTGTTTTTT
J gene: TRBJ1-6; clone size: NA; V gene: TRBV6-5; D gene: NA; CDR3 protein: CASSYGQNSPLHF; CDR3 DNA: TGTGCCAGCAGTTATGGACAAAATTCACCCCTCCACTTT
J gene: TRBJ2-5; clone size: NA; V gene: TRBV6-5; D gene: NA; CDR3 protein: CASSYAGSQETQYF; CDR3 DNA: TGTGCCAGCAGTTACGCGGGCTCCCAAGAGACCCAGTACTTC
J gene: TRBJ1-5; clone size: NA; V gene: TRBV7-7; D gene: NA; CDR3 protein: CASSLGENQPQHF; CDR3 DNA: TGTGCTAGCAGCTTAGGAGAAAATCAGCCCCAGCATTTT
J gene: TRBJ1-1; clone size: NA; V gene: TRBV5-5; D gene: TRBD1; CDR3 protein: CASSLGVPGQGRGTEAFF; CDR3 DNA: TGTGCCAGCAGCTTGGGGGTCCCGGGACAGGGAAGGGGCACTGAAGCTTTCTTT
J gene: TRBJ2-1; clone size: NA; V gene: TRBV5-5; D gene: TRBD2; CDR3 protein: CASSLAPAGGLGSYNEQFF; CDR3 DNA: TGTGCCAGCAGCTTGGCCCCAGCGGGGGGTTTAGGGTCCTACAATGAGCAGTTCTTC
J gene: TRBJ2-5; clone size: NA; V gene: TRBV4-2; D gene: NA; CDR3 protein: CASSQGGNQETQYF; CDR3 DNA: TGTGCCAGCAGCCAAGGAGGCAACCAAGAGACCCAGTACTTC
J gene: TRBJ1-5; clone size: NA; V gene: TRBV10-3; D gene: TRBD1; CDR3 protein: CAISERLEGAQPQHF; CDR3 DNA: TGTGCCATCAGTGAACGCCTGGAGGGGGCTCAGCCCCAGCATTTT
J gene: TRBJ1-5; clone size: NA; V gene: TRBV15; D gene: NA; CDR3 protein: CATSRWEGGNQPQHF; CDR3 DNA: TGTGCCACCAGCAGATGGGAGGGGGGCAATCAGCCCCAGCATTTT
J gene: TRBJ2-5; clone size: NA; V gene: TRBV7-6; D gene: TRBD2; CDR3 protein: CASRAWTSGDQETQYF; CDR3 DNA: TGTGCCAGTCGGGCCTGGACTAGCGGGGATCAAGAGACCCAGTACTTC
J gene: TRBJ1-1; clone size: few; V gene: TRBV7-8; D gene: NA; CDR3 protein: CATGDNTEAFF; CDR3 DNA: TGTGCCACAGGGGATAACACTGAAGCTTTCTTT
J gene: TRBJ1-1; clone size: NA; V gene: TRBV29-1; D gene: NA; CDR3 protein: CSAWARYRNTEAFF; CDR3 DNA: TGCAGCGCTTGGGCGAGATACAGGAACACTGAAGCTTTCTTT
J gene: TRBJ2-7; clone size: NA; V gene: TRBV28; D gene: NA; CDR3 protein: CASSLAGTSYEQYF; CDR3 DNA: TGTGCCAGCAGTTTAGCGGGGACCTCCTACGAGCAGTACTTC
J gene: TRBJ2-7; clone size: NA; V gene: TRBV27; D gene: TRBD2; CDR3 protein: CASSPRLAGGYLYEQYF; CDR3 DNA: TGTGCCAGCAGTCCGAGGCTAGCGGGGGGTTACCTTTACGAGCAGTACTTC
J gene: TRBJ1-4; clone size: NA; V gene: TRBV7-2; D gene: NA; CDR3 protein: CASSFDRWNEKLFF; CDR3 DNA: TGTGCCAGCAGCTTTGACAGGTGGAATGAAAAACTGTTTTTT
J gene: TRBJ2-3; clone size: NA; V gene: TRBV5-1; D gene: TRBD2; CDR3 protein: CASSLAGLAVDTQYF; CDR3 DNA: TGCGCCAGCAGCTTGGCCGGACTAGCTGTAGATACGCAGTATTTT
J gene: TRBJ1-6; clone size: NA; V gene: TRBV7-3; D gene: NA; CDR3 protein: CASSPRSSYNSPLHF; CDR3 DNA: TGTGCCAGCAGCCCGCGGAGCTCCTATAATTCACCCCTCCACTTT
J gene: TRBJ2-7; clone size: NA; V gene: TRBV10-2; D gene: TRBD1; CDR3 protein: CASRQGAGYEQYF; CDR3 DNA: TGCGCCAGCAGACAGGGGGCGGGGTACGAGCAGTACTTC
J gene: TRBJ1-5; clone size: NA; V gene: TRBV30; D gene: NA; CDR3 protein: CAWSAGIGQPQHF; CDR3 DNA: TGTGCCTGGAGTGCGGGGATTGGACAGCCCCAGCATTTT
J gene: TRBJ1-5; clone size: NA; V gene: TRBV2; D gene: NA; CDR3 protein: CASRTERDQPQHF; CDR3 DNA: TGTGCCAGCAGAACTGAACGTGATCAGCCCCAGCATTTT
J gene: TRBJ1-4; clone size: NA; V gene: TRBV29-1; D gene: NA; CDR3 protein: CSVDRGGKLFF; CDR3 DNA: TGCAGCGTTGATCGGGGAGGGAAACTGTTTTTT
J gene: TRBJ2-3; clone size: once; V gene: TRBV7-2; D gene: NA; CDR3 protein: CALRDTGTDTQYF; CDR3 DNA: TGTGCCCTCCGGGACACCGGCACAGATACGCAGTATTTT
J gene: TRBJ1-2; clone size: once; V gene: TRBV11-2; D gene: NA; CDR3 protein: CASSPQGYTF; CDR3 DNA: TGTGCCAGCAGCCCACAAGGCTACACCTTC
J gene: TRBJ1-1; clone size: NA; V gene: TRBV29-1; D gene: NA; CDR3 protein: CSVGGTESEAFF; CDR3 DNA: TGCAGCGTTGGGGGCACCGAGTCTGAAGCTTTCTTT
J gene: TRBJ1-1; clone size: NA; V gene: TRBV9; D gene: NA; CDR3 protein: CASSVVQGVTEAFF; CDR3 DNA: TGTGCCAGCAGCGTAGTACAGGGAGTAACTGAAGCTTTCTTT
J gene: TRBJ2-1; clone size: NA; V gene: TRBV5-6; D gene: NA; CDR3 protein: CASSLNPTKQFF; CDR3 DNA: TGTGCCAGCAGCTTAAACCCCACTAAGCAGTTCTTC
J gene: TRBJ1-2; clone size: NA; V gene: TRBV30; D gene: TRBD1; CDR3 protein: CAWREGAGGYTF; CDR3 DNA: TGTGCCTGGAGAGAGGGGGCGGGTGGCTACACCTTC
J gene: TRBJ2-1; clone size: NA; V gene: TRBV9; D gene: TRBD2; CDR3 protein: CASSVSGGFGEQFF; CDR3 DNA: TGTGCCAGCAGCGTTAGCGGGGGGTTTGGGGAGCAGTTCTTC
J gene: TRBJ2-5; clone size: NA; V gene: TRBV7-9; D gene: TRBD1; CDR3 protein: CASREGQGETQYF; CDR3 DNA: TGTGCCAGCAGGGAAGGACAGGGAGAGACCCAGTACTTC
J gene: TRBJ1-4; clone size: NA; V gene: TRBV7-2; D gene: TRBD1; CDR3 protein: CASSQTGESEKLFF; CDR3 DNA: TGTGCCAGCAGCCAGACAGGGGAAAGCGAAAAACTGTTTTTT
J gene: TRBJ1-2; clone size: NA; V gene: TRBV19; D gene: NA; CDR3 protein: CASRAEDRTPYGYTF; CDR3 DNA: TGTGCCAGTAGAGCGGAGGACAGAACTCCCTATGGCTACACCTTC
J gene: TRBJ2-2; clone size: NA; V gene: TRBV7-2; D gene: NA; CDR3 protein: CASSRSTGELFF; CDR3 DNA: TGTGCCAGCAGCCGGAGTACCGGGGAGCTGTTTTTT
J gene: TRBJ1-1; clone size: NA; V gene: TRBV5-6; D gene: TRBD1; CDR3 protein: CASRYTGAPEAFF; CDR3 DNA: TGTGCCAGCAGATATACAGGGGCCCCCGAAGCTTTCTTT
J gene: TRBJ1-1; clone size: NA; V gene: TRBV9; D gene: NA; CDR3 protein: CASSPGHMNTEAFF; CDR3 DNA: TGTGCCAGCAGCCCTGGACACATGAACACTGAAGCTTTCTTT
J gene: TRBJ2-5; clone size: once; V gene: TRBV5-6; D gene: NA; CDR3 protein: CASSLFGGGGLETQYF; CDR3 DNA: TGTGCCAGCAGCTTGTTTGGGGGGGGCGGTTTGGAGACCCAGTACTTC
J gene: TRBJ1-5; clone size: NA; V gene: TRBV7-8; D gene: TRBD1; CDR3 protein: CASSPRRQGWVNQPQHF; CDR3 DNA: TGTGCCAGCAGCCCCAGACGACAGGGATGGGTCAATCAGCCCCAGCATTTT
J gene: TRBJ2-6; clone size: once; V gene: TRBV19; D gene: TRBD2; CDR3 protein: CASSIGEGSGANVLTF; CDR3 DNA: TGTGCCAGTAGTATAGGGGAGGGCTCTGGGGCCAACGTCCTGACTTTC
J gene: TRBJ1-2; clone size: NA; V gene: TRBV4-3; D gene: TRBD1; CDR3 protein: CASSQDGTGRYGYTF; CDR3 DNA: TGCGCCAGCAGCCAAGACGGGACAGGGCGGTATGGCTACACCTTC